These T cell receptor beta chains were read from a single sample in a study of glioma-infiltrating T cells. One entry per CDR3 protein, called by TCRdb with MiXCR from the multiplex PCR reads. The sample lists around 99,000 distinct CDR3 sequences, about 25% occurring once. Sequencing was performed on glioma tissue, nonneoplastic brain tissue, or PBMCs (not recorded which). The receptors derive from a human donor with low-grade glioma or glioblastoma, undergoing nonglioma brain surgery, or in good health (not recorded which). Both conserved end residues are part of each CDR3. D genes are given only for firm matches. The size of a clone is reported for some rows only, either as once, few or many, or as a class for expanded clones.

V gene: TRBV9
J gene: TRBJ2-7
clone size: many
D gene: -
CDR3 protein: CASSVLGSSYEQYF
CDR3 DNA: TGTGCCAGCAGCGTACTGGGATCTTCCTACGAGCAGTACTTC

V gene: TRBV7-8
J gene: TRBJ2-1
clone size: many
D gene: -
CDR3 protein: CASSLKDNEQFF
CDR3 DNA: TGTGCCAGCAGCTTAAAAGACAATGAGCAGTTCTTC

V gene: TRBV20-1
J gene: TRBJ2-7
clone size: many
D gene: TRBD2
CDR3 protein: CSALSSGSSYEQYF
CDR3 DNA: TGCAGTGCGCTTTCTAGCGGGAGCTCCTACGAGCAGTACTTC

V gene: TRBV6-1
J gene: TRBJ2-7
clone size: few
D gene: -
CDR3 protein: CASTGVSYEQYF
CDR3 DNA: TGTGCCAGCACAGGAGTCTCCTACGAGCAGTACTTC

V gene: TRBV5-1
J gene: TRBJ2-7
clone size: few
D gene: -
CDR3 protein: CASSLGGPGYEQYF
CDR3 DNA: TGCGCCAGCAGCTTGGGGGGCCCTGGCTACGAGCAGTACTTC

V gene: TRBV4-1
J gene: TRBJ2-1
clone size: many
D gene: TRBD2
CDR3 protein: CASSQGTSGRYYEQFF
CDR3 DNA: TGCGCCAGCAGCCAAGGGACTAGCGGGAGATATTACGAGCAGTTCTTC

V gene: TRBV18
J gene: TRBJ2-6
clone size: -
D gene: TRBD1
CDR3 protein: CASSRQGGDRRSGANVLTF
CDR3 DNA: TGTGCCAGCTCACGACAAGGGGGCGACAGGCGATCTGGGGCCAACGTCCTGACTTTC

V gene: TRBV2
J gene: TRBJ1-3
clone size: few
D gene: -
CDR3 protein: CASSEGYPLSGNTIYF
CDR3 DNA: TGTGCCAGCAGTGAGGGCTACCCCCTCTCTGGAAACACCATATATTTT

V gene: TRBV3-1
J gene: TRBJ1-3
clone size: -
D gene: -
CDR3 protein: CASSHGGAGNTIYF
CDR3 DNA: TGTGCCAGCAGCCACGGGGGAGCAGGAAACACCATATATTTT

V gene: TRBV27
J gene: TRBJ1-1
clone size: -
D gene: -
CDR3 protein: CASSWTGTTEAFF
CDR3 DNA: TGTGCCAGCAGTTGGACGGGAACCACTGAAGCTTTCTTT

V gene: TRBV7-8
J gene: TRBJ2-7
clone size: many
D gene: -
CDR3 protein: CASSLGGGAGEQYF
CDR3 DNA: TGTGCCAGCAGCTTAGGGGGTGGGGCTGGCGAGCAGTACTTC

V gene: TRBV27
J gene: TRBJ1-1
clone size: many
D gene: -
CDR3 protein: CASSLYEGHTEAFF
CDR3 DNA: TGTGCCAGCAGTTTGTATGAGGGCCACACTGAAGCTTTCTTT

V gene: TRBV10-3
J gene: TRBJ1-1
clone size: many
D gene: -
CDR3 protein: CAISESEGANTEAFF
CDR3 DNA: TGTGCCATCAGTGAGTCGGAAGGGGCGAACACTGAAGCTTTCTTT

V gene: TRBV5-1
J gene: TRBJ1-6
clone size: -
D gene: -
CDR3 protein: CASSPPGQVNSPLHF
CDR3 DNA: TGCGCCAGCAGCCCTCCGGGACAAGTAAATTCACCCCTCCACTTT

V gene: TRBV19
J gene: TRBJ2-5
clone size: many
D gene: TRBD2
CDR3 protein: CASRSGTSGLETQYF
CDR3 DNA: TGTGCCAGTAGATCCGGGACTAGCGGGCTTGAGACCCAGTACTTC

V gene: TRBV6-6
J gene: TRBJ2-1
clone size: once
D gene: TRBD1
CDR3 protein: CSSSWGQFNYPFF
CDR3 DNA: TGTTCCAGCTCCTGGGGACAGTTTAATTATCCGTTCTTC

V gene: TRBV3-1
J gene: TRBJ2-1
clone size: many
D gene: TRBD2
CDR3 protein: CASSFTSGEDNEQFF
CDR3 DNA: TGTGCCAGCAGCTTCACTAGCGGGGAGGACAATGAGCAGTTCTTC

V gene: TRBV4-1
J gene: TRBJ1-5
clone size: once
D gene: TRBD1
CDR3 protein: CGSSQDGGQGRQPQHF
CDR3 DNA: TGCGGCAGCAGCCAAGATGGGGGACAGGGTCGACAGCCCCAGCATTTT

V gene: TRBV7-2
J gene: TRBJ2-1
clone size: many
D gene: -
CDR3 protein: CASAGRGKHEQFF
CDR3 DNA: TGTGCCAGCGCTGGCAGGGGCAAGCATGAGCAGTTCTTC

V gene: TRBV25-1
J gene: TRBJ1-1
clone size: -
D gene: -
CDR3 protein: CASSQTGSDTEAFF
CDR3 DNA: TGTGCCAGCAGTCAAACAGGGTCCGACACTGAAGCTTTCTTT

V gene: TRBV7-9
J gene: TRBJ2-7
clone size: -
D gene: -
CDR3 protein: CASSVGAFEQYF
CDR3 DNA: TGTGCCAGCAGCGTCGGGGCCTTCGAGCAGTACTTC

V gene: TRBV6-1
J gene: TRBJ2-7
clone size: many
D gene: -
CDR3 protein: CASTATGRDEQYF
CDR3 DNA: TGTGCCAGCACCGCGACAGGGAGGGACGAGCAGTACTTC

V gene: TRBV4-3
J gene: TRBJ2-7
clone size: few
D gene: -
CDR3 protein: CASSQEQGNEQYF
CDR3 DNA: TGCGCCAGCAGCCAAGAACAGGGTAACGAGCAGTACTTC

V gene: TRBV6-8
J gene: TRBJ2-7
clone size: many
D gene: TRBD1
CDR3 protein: CASSYSGQASYEQYF
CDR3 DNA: TGTGCCAGCAGTTACTCGGGACAGGCTTCCTACGAGCAGTACTTC

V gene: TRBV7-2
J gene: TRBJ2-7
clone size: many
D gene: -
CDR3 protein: CASSLAGEQYF
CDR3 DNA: TGTGCCAGCAGCTTAGCGGGCGAGCAGTACTTC

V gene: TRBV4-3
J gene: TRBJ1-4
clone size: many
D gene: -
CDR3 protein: CASTIRDTGFATNEKLFF
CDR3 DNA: TGCGCCAGCACCATCAGGGACACCGGTTTTGCAACTAATGAAAAACTGTTTTTT

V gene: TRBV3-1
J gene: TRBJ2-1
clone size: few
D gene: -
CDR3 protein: CASSLSQGWGSLF
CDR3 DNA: TGTGCCAGCAGCCTTAGCCAGGGTTGGGGATCGCTCTTC

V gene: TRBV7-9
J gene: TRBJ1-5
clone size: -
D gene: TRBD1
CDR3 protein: CASSVGTGENQPQHF
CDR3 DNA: TGTGCCAGCAGCGTTGGGACAGGGGAAAATCAGCCCCAGCATTTT

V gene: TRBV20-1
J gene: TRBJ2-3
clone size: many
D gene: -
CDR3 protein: CSAGGGGRAYQTQYF
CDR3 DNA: TGCAGTGCTGGGGGCGGCGGGAGAGCCTACCAAACGCAGTATTTT

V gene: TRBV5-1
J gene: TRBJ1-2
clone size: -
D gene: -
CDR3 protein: CASSLDGKGYTF
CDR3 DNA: TGCGCCAGCAGCTTGGACGGAAAAGGCTACACCTTC

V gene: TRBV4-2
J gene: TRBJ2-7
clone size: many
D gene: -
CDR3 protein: CASSQDHTRGDYKQYF
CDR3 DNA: TGTGCCAGCAGCCAAGATCATACTAGGGGGGACTACAAGCAGTACTTC

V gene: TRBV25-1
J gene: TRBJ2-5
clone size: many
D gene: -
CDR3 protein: CASTPYVPQETQYF
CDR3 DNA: TGTGCCAGCACCCCCTACGTCCCTCAAGAGACCCAGTACTTC

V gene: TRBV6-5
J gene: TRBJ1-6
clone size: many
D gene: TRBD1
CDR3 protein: CASSYSNRGNSPLHF
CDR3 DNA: TGTGCCAGCAGTTACTCGAACAGGGGGAATTCACCCCTCCACTTT

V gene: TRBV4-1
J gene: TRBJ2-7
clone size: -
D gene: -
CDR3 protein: CASSQRGSEQYF
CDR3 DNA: TGCGCCAGCAGCCAGAGGGGGTCCGAGCAGTACTTC

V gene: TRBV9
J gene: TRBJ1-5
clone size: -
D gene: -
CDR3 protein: CASIVAPNQPRHF
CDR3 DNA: TGTGCCAGCATCGTAGCACCCAATCAGCCCCGGCATTTT

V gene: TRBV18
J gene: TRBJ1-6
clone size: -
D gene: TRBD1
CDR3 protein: CASSPRTGYNSPLHF
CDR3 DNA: TGTGCCAGCTCACCCCGGACAGGGTATAATTCACCCCTCCACTTT

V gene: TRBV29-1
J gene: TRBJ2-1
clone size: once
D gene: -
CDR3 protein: CSVGHLAAGGNEQFF
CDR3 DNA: TGCAGCGTCGGGCATCTAGCGGCAGGGGGGAATGAGCAGTTCTTC

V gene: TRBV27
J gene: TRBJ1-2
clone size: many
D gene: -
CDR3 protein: CASSPLVGGYTF
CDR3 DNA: TGTGCCAGCAGTCCATTGGTTGGCGGCTACACCTTC

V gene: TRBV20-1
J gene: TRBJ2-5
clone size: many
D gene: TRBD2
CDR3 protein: CSATTYSGKKTQYF
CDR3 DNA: TGCAGTGCCACGACCTATAGCGGGAAAAAGACCCAGTACTTC

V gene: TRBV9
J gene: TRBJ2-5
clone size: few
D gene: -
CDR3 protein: CASSAPTGGLQETQYF
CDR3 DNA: TGTGCCAGCAGCGCCCCCACGGGCGGATTACAAGAGACCCAGTACTTC

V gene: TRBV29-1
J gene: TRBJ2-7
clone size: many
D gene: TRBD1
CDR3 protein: CSVIPGQTYEQYF
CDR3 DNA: TGCAGCGTTATCCCGGGACAGACCTACGAGCAGTACTTC

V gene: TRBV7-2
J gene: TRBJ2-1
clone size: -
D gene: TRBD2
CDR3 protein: CASSLGSGRAGEQFF
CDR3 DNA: TGTGCCAGCAGCTTAGGTAGCGGGAGGGCCGGTGAGCAGTTCTTC

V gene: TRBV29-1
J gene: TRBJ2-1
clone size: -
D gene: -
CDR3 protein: CSVRAGYNEQFF
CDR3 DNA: TGCAGCGTTAGAGCGGGTTACAATGAGCAGTTCTTC

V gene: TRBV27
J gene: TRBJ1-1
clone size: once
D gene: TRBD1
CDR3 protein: CANSQDRREAFF
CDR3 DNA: TGTGCCAACAGCCAGGACAGGCGCGAAGCTTTCTTT

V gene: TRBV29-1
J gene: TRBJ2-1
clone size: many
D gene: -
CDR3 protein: CSVGKTGRIYNEQFF
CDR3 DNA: TGCAGCGTTGGGAAAACAGGGAGGATCTACAATGAGCAGTTCTTC

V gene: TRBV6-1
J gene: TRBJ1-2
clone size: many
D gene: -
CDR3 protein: CASNVPGAGYTF
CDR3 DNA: TGTGCCAGCAACGTCCCGGGGGCGGGCTACACCTTC

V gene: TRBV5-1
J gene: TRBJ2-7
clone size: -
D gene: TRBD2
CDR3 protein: CASSFLTGGNYEQYF
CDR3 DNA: TGCGCCAGCAGCTTCCTAACGGGGGGGAACTACGAGCAGTACTTC

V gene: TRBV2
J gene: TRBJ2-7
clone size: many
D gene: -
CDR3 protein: CASSEYPSTYFNYEQYF
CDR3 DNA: TGTGCCAGCAGTGAATACCCTTCGACCTATTTCAACTACGAGCAGTACTTC

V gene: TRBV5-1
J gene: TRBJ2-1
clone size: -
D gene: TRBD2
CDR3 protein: CASSLGTGTREQEQFF
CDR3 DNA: TGCGCCAGCAGCTTGGGGACCGGGACTAGAGAGCAAGAGCAGTTCTTC

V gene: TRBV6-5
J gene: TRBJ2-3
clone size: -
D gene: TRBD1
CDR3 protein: CGRPPPGRGPDTQYF
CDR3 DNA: TGTGGCAGACCTCCCCCAGGCAGGGGGCCAGATACGCAGTATTTT

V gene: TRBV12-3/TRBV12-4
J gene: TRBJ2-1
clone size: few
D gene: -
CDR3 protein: CASSPGIGNEQFF
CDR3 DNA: TGTGCCAGCAGCCCGGGAATAGGCAATGAGCAGTTCTTC

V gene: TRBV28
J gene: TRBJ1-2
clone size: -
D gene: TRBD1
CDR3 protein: CASSLMTGSGYSF
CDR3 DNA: TGTGCCAGCAGTTTAATGACAGGGAGTGGCTACTCTTTC

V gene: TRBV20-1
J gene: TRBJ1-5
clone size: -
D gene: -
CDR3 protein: CSARDTRRGARVRNQPQHF
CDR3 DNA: TGCAGTGCTAGAGATACTAGACGGGGGGCGAGGGTAAGGAATCAGCCCCAGCATTTT

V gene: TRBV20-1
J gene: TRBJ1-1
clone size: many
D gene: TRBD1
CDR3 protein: CSADRGNTEAFF
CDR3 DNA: TGCAGTGCAGACAGGGGGAACACTGAAGCTTTCTTT

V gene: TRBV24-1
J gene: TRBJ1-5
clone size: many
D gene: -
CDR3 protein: CATSDSGPNQPQHF
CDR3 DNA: TGTGCCACCAGTGACTCAGGACCAAATCAGCCCCAGCATTTT

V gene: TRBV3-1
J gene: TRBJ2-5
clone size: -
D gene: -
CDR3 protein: CASIQALARQETQYF
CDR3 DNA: TGTGCCAGCATCCAAGCGCTAGCGAGACAAGAGACCCAGTACTTC

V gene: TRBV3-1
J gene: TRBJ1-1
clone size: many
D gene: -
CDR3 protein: CASSQTGGGEAFF
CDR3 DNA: TGTGCCAGCAGCCAGACAGGAGGAGGAGAAGCTTTCTTT

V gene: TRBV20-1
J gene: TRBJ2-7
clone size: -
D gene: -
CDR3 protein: CSAWGRGYEQYF
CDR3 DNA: TGCAGTGCTTGGGGCAGGGGTTACGAGCAGTACTTC

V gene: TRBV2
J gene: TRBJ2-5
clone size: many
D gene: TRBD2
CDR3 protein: CASSEQSGEPYF
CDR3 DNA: TGTGCCAGCAGTGAACAAAGCGGGGAACCTTACTTC

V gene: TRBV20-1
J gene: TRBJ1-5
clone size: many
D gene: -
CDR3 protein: CSARDQGHQPQHF
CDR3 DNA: TGCAGTGCTAGAGACCAAGGGCATCAGCCCCAGCATTTT